This T cell receptor (beta chain) was sequenced for a study of technical replicates of blood from several donors. Measured with immunoSEQ multiplex PCR; TCRdb has only the in-frame clones, and not every one. The top ten hold 4% to 5% of the sample, which has around 65,000 clones, approximately 88% seen once. V dropped 4 bases and J dropped 5; count of bases not matched to a gene: 5. This CDR3 has 14 amino acids. Germline V lookup: CDR1 MNHNS, CDR2 SASEGT. Material: PBMCs. The TCR originated in a human donor in good health. Some clones in this sample may be carry-over from other donors' samples. The rearrangement uses TRBV6-1 and TRBJ1-2; 9 bases line up with TRBD1. CDR3 amino acids: CASSAQGAGYGYTF. The CDR3 DNA reads TGTGCCAGCAGTGCACAGGGGGCGGGGTATGGCTACACCTTC.